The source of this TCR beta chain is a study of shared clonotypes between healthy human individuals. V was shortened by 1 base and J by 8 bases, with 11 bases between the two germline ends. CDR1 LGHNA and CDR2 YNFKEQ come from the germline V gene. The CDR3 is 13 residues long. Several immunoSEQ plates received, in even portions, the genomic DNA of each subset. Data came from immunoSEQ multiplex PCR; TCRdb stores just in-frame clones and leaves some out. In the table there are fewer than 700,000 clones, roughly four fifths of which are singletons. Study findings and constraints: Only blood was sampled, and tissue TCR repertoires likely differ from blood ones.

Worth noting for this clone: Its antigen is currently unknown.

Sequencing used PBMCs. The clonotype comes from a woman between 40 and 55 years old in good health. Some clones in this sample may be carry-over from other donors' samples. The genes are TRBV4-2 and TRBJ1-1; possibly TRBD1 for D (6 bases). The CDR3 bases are TGTGCCAGCAGCCAAGGGACAGTTTCGGAAGCTTTCTTT. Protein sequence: CASSQGTVSEAFF.